The present entry profiles one TCR beta chain with its context. The data are from a study of control samples from healthy donors and cancer patients. Only in-frame clones appear in the TCRdb table, and some are missing; sequencing was by immunoSEQ multiplex PCR. The table includes a few hundred thousand clones, roughly 90% detected once. Trimming cost V 6 bases and J 2 bases; bases outside gene matches: 3. The CDR3 runs 13 residues. Germline CDR1 is MNHEY and CDR2 is SVGAGI. Sequencing input: PBMCs. The chain combines TRBV6-5 with TRBJ2-5; TRBD1 matches 7 bases. The receptor was isolated from a middle-aged man with head and neck cancer. CDR3 sequence reads: CASRETGQETQYF. The CDR3 DNA reads TGTGCCAGCAGGGAGACAGGGCAAGAGACCCAGTACTTC.